These T cell receptor beta chains were read from a single sample in a study of PD-L1 blockade in urothelial cancer. Generated by immunoSEQ multiplex PCR, the TCRdb table keeps only in-frame clones and is missing some. The data hold around 100,000 clones, with approximately 85% observed a single time. The material sequenced was PBMCs, taken around atezolizumab (anti-PD-L1) treatment. The receptors derive from a middle-aged man with urothelial cancer. Both conserved end residues are part of each CDR3. Each record gives: J gene, V gene, CDR3 protein.

>TRBJ1-4|TRBV18
CASSPLGQGSTNEKLFF
>TRBJ2-3|TRBV7-6
CASRRERAGGDTQYF
>TRBJ2-1|TRBV19
CASIGRESNEQFF
>TRBJ2-1|TRBV13
CASSPKYVTDEQFF
>TRBJ1-4|TRBV28
CASTPGQGRRGEKLFF
>TRBJ1-2|TRBV4-1
CASSQDRTDNYGYTF
>TRBJ2-1|TRBV4-1
CASSQEKLAGGNNEQFF
>TRBJ2-7|TRBV14
CASSQRLAGVEEQYF
>TRBJ2-6|TRBV7-2
CASSLAGVRSGANVLTF
>TRBJ2-7|TRBV30
CAWSQGLASEQYF
>TRBJ2-3|TRBV7-9
CASSQSRGTSGKGTQYF
>TRBJ2-3|TRBV28
CASSFFGEGTDTQYF
>TRBJ1-5|TRBV15
CATSRANNQPQHF
>TRBJ2-1|TRBV7-9
CASRYSGTGSNNEQFF
>TRBJ1-2|TRBV6-4
CASSEDPRQANYGYTF
>TRBJ2-2|TRBV7-2
CASSLALGGAGELFF
>TRBJ1-1|TRBV20-1
CSAREFAEAFF
>TRBJ1-6|TRBV7-2
CASSFQRGVNSPLHF
>TRBJ1-3|TRBV7-9
CASRGQPLSGNTIYF
>TRBJ2-1|TRBV5-1
CASSLYDEQFF
>TRBJ2-7|TRBV4-2
CASSQEGLAYEQYF
>TRBJ2-7|TRBV5-6
CASSLAGQGPYEQYF
>TRBJ2-7|TRBV30
CAWSMTGSEQYF
>TRBJ2-3|TRBV5-1
CASKDTGGSDTQYF
>TRBJ2-1|TRBV10-3
CAISVNAASYNEQFF
>TRBJ2-7|TRBV6-6
CASSPRLAGAYEQYF
>TRBJ2-7|TRBV6-7
CASSYSPGSYEQYF
>TRBJ1-2|TRBV30
CALHLGGYGYTF